One and the same sample provided the 23 T cell receptor beta chains below, sequenced in a study of T cell repertoires in cytomegalovirus infection. TCRdb called the reads again in MiXCR, with one record for every CDR3 protein. The repertoire includes hundreds of thousands of distinct CDR3 sequences, about 31% of them detected once, and 9.5% to 15% sits in the top ten. Their antigen targets remain unknown. Sequencing was performed on cultured CD8+ T cells from PBMCs, taken from culture after CMV antigen stimulation. The receptors come from a human donor in good health (CMV status not recorded). Some clones in this sample may be carry-over from other donors' samples.

This clonotype was picked up a small number of times. This rearrangement joins TRBV6-2 or TRBV6-3 to TRBJ1-5, with 7 bases that match TRBD1. V dropped 6 bases and J dropped 3; count of bases not matched to a gene: 11. The CDR3 consists of 16 residues. In germline, CDR1 is MNHEY, CDR2 SVGEGT. CDR3 region: CASSPPLQGYNQPQHF. CDR3 DNA: TGTGCCAGCAGCCCACCCTTACAGGGGTACAATCAGCCCCAGCATTTT.

This clonotype was seen a handful of times. The rearrangement links TRBV6-2 or TRBV6-3 to TRBJ2-1, with no clear D. Germline V gene data show CDR1 as MNHEY and CDR2 as SVGEGT. CDR3 length equals 17 residues. V dropped 5 bases and J dropped 0 bases, with 17 bases sitting between them. Here the CDR3 reads CASSTLLLLSSYNEQFF. CDR3 nucleotide sequence: TGTGCCAGCAGTACGCTGTTACTCCTCAGCTCCTACAATGAGCAGTTCTTC.

The chain couples TRBV6-6 to TRBJ2-1; 9 bases map to TRBD2. The CDR3 contains 16 residues. J lost 9 bases, V lost 0 bases, and 9 bases had no gene match. Germline CDR1 MNHNY, CDR2 SVGAGI (reference sequence). CDR3 nucleotide sequence: TGTGCCAGCAGTTACTCGATAGCGGGGGCCGGGGGTGAGCAGTTCTTC. As protein: CASSYSIAGAGGEQFF.

V is TRBV29-1 and J is TRBJ2-2, with D perhaps matching TRBD2 (5 bases). CDR3 length: 14 residues. CDR1 and CDR2 (germline): SQVTM, ANQGSEA. V shed 7 bases and J shed 0 bases, with 12 bases lying between them. CDR3 region: CSAEMGANTGELFF. The CDR3 DNA reads as TGCAGCGCCGAGATGGGAGCGAACACCGGGGAGCTGTTTTTT.

This chain connects TRBV3-1 to TRBJ1-5; no clear D. Germline V gene sequence: CDR1 LGHDT, CDR2 YNNKEL (reference sequence). V was clipped by 1 base and J by 3 bases, with 10 bases between them. The CDR3 is made up of 15 amino acids. For the CDR3, the DNA is TGTGCCAGCAGCCAAGGCAGAGCCTACAATCAGCCCCAGCATTTT. Translating gives CASSQGRAYNQPQHF.

This clonotype was counted a few times. The chain carries TRBV5-6 and TRBJ1-5; TRBD1 matches at 8 bases. The germline gives CDR1 SGHDT, CDR2 YYEEEE. Trimming at V came to 5 bases and at J to 7 bases, leaving 8 bases not matched to a gene. This CDR3 is 14 amino acids long. The CDR3 reads CASSLTGERQPQHF. The CDR3 DNA reads TGTGCCAGCAGTTTGACAGGGGAACGCCAGCCCCAGCATTTT. The full variable domain, with the rest looked up from reference TRBV5-6 and TRBJ1-5, is DAGVTQSPTHLIKTRGQQVTLRCSPKSGHDTVSWYQQALGQGPQFIFQYYEEEERQRGNFPDRFSGHQFPNYSSELNVNALLLGDSALYLCASSLTGERQPQHFGDGTRLSIL.

Many counts were recorded for this clonotype. This chain uses TRBV7-8 with TRBJ2-1; 12 bases fit TRBD1. With 5 bases clipped from V and 3 bases from J, the junction kept 8 bases outside the gene matches. The CDR3 contains 17 residues. Germline V gene sequence: CDR1 SGHVS, CDR2 FQNEAQ. This CDR3 is CASSTRDRGLYYNEQFF. The CDR3 DNA reads TGTGCCAGCAGCACCCGGGACAGGGGGCTTTACTACAATGAGCAGTTCTTC.

This sequence joins TRBV7-9 and TRBJ1-2; D unclear. This CDR3 contains 13 residues. Germline V gene data show CDR1 as SEHNR and CDR2 as FQNEAQ (reference sequence). V was cut by 1 base and J by 8 bases, with 11 bases left in between. Here the CDR3 DNA reads TGTGCCAGCAGCTTAGGGGCGGACCTAGGCTACACCTTC. This sequence encodes CASSLGADLGYTF.

There are many counts of this clonotype. The chain is built from TRBV7-6 and TRBJ1-4; D call uncertain. Germline V gene sequence: CDR1 SGHVS, CDR2 FNYEAQ. CDR3 length equals 15 residues. Trimming took off 5 bases at V and 0 bases at J, with 10 bases between the two ends. The CDR3 region has the DNA TGTGCCAGCAGCCTCACAGCCTCAACTAATGAAAAACTGTTTTTT. It is translated as CASSLTASTNEKLFF.

The chain carries TRBV5-1 and TRBJ1-1; unclear D gene. From germline, CDR1 is SGHRS and CDR2 YFSETQ. CDR3 length: 13 residues. V lost 5 bases, J lost 3 bases, and 11 bases lay in between. CDR3 in amino acids: CASSPDYYTEAFF. In DNA, the CDR3 is TGCGCCAGCAGTCCCGACTATTACACTGAAGCTTTCTTT.

This clonotype came up a few times. This chain joins TRBV28 and TRBJ2-3, with 12 bases identical to TRBD1. The CDR3 sequence is 17 residues long. Germline V lookup: CDR1 MDHEN, CDR2 SYDVKM. J lost 6 bases, V lost 3 bases, and 10 bases had no gene match. CDR3 residues: CASSLNFGTGGRDTQYF. The CDR3 bases are TGTGCCAGCAGTTTGAACTTTGGGACAGGGGGCCGGGATACGCAGTATTTT.

The chain couples TRBV10-3 to TRBJ1-1; D remains unclear. V lost 5 bases, J lost 7 bases, and 17 bases lay in between. This CDR3 contains 14 residues. Per germline, CDR1 ENHRY and CDR2 SYGVKD. CDR3 sequence: CAISSGREVVEAFF. CDR3 DNA sequence: TGTGCCATCAGTTCCGGAAGGGAGGTTGTTGAAGCTTTCTTT.

This clonotype was seen at least ten times. The chain is built from TRBV7-6 and TRBJ2-1; 11 nucleotides line up with TRBD2. The CDR3 has 15 residues. Germline lookup yields CDR1 SGHVS and CDR2 FNYEAQ. V was pared by 1 base and J by 8 bases, with 4 bases of the junction left unmatched. CDR3 residues: CASSLDSGGEDEQFF. CDR3 DNA: TGTGCCAGCAGCTTAGATAGCGGGGGGGAGGATGAGCAGTTCTTC.

Turning to this clonotype: An end of the junction does not agree with germline; a read error may underlie this. CDR3 DNA sequence: TGTGCCAACAGTCCAGAATCGGGTCTAGCCAAAAACATTCAGTACTTC. Translation gives CANSPESGLAKNIQYF. This chain joins TRBV6-1 and TRBJ2-4; D uncertain. The CDR3 loop spans 16 amino acids. Per the germline V gene, CDR1 is MNHNS and CDR2 is SASEGT.

Concerning this clonotype: A much larger clone differs from this one at a single base, so this may be a read error. The J gene is TRBJ2-4, the V gene TRBV7-6; possible D gene TRBD1, 6 bases. V shed 4 bases and J shed 1 base, with 14 bases lying between them. The germline gives CDR1 SGHVS, CDR2 FNYEAQ. The CDR3 is made up of 16 amino acids. The CDR3 DNA sequence: TGTGCCAGCAGCTCTCAGACAGGTTGGGCCAAAAACATTCAGTACTTC. It yields the protein CASSSQTGWAKNIQYF.

This clonotype was recorded once. The CDR3 does not end in the conserved phenylalanine or tryptophan, so this is likely a read error. The DNA is left out, because the CDR3 cannot be placed on it with certainty; the CDR3 is given as TCRdb lists it. The chain has TRBV4-2 and TRBJ2-5; the table's D call of TRBD1 was not tested on the DNA. Germline V gene lookup returns CDR1 LGHNA and CDR2 YNFKEQ. The CDR3 is made up of 12 amino acids, end residues included. The CDR3: CASSQEVDSLYS.

There are a few counts of this clonotype. The J gene is TRBJ2-3, the V gene TRBV6-5, with D hard to call. The CDR3 spans 15 residues. V lost 6 bases to trimming and J lost 0 bases, with 13 bases between them. Germline V gene data show CDR1 as MNHEY and CDR2 as SVGAGI. In DNA form, the CDR3 reads TGTGCCAGCAGGTCATGGCTACTGAGCACAGATACGCAGTATTTT. This gives the protein CASRSWLLSTDTQYF.

The chain uses TRBV20-1 and TRBJ2-7; D not certain. V lost 0 bases and J lost 0, with 18 bases in between. The CDR3 is 17 amino acids. Germline V gene sequence: CDR1 DFQATT, CDR2 SNEGSKA (reference sequence). CDR3 protein: CSARDWFSPVSSYEQYF. The CDR3 bases are TGCAGTGCTAGAGATTGGTTTTCTCCTGTCAGCTCCTACGAGCAGTACTTC.

This clonotype was detected only a few times. The CDR3 DNA reads TGTGCCAGCAGCTTGGCCGGTAGACAGGGGCCCTACAATGAGCAGTTCTTC. It encodes CASSLAGRQGPYNEQFF. The chain is built from TRBV5-8 and TRBJ2-1; TRBD1 agrees at 8 bases. The V segment lost 0 bases and the J segment 2 bases; nucleotides outside the gene matches: 7. This CDR3 contains 17 residues. The germline V gene encodes CDR1 SGHTS and CDR2 YDEGEE.

The genes are TRBV4-3 and TRBJ1-1, with 8 positions matching TRBD1. Germline CDR1 LGHNA, CDR2 YSLEER. CDR3 length: 15 amino acids. Trimming cost V 4 bases and J 0 bases; bases outside gene matches: 4. Here the CDR3 DNA reads TGCGCCAGCAGCCGGACAGGGACTCTGAACACTGAAGCTTTCTTT. Protein: CASSRTGTLNTEAFF.

V and J are TRBV10-2 and TRBJ2-5, with TRBD1 as a possible D gene (6 bases). Germline assignment: CDR1 WSHSY and CDR2 SAAADI. This CDR3 contains 13 residues. With 2 bases removed from V and 5 bases from J, the gap between germline ends came to 9 bases. CDR3 nucleotide sequence: TGCGCCAGCAGTGAGAACAGGGAGGAGACCCAGTACTTC. As protein: CASSENREETQYF.

There are a few counts of this clonotype. CDR3 sequence: CASSYGAGTLARGTQYF. CDR3 nucleotides: TGTGCCAGCAGTTACGGCGCCGGGACACTAGCTAGGGGTACGCAGTATTTT. The rearrangement joins TRBV6-5 to TRBJ2-3; the D gene could be TRBD1 or TRBD2 (6 bases each). The V gene lost 2 bases and the J gene lost 8 bases, with 23 bases spanning the gap. The CDR3 sequence is 17 residues long. Germline V gene data show CDR1 as MNHEY and CDR2 as SVGAGI.

The chain carries TRBV5-1 and TRBJ1-2; no firm D call. The V gene's germline CDR1 is SGHRS and CDR2 YFSETQ. This CDR3 is 16 amino acids long. V shed 4 bases and J shed 1 base, with 17 bases lying between them. CDR3 amino acids: CASSQDDGIYNYGYTF. DNA of the CDR3: TGCGCCAGCAGCCAGGACGACGGGATATATAACTATGGCTACACCTTC.